This TCR beta chain emerged from a study of cytotoxic CD8 clonotypes in ibrutinib-treated CLL (dated by TCRdb to the early 2020s). For the wider study: The cohort had eleven to twelve relapsed/refractory and roughly 14 treatment-naive patients; approximately 18 were IGHV unmutated. Partial responses were observed in about 24 patients and complete responses in 2; after a median follow-up of around 68 months, remission was maintained in roughly 14 patients and progression was observed in approximately 12. The response samples were drawn at a median of roughly twelve months into treatment, with a range of roughly 6 to 36 months. An average of about 260,000 productive templates and 94,082 productive rearrangements was obtained per sample. Longitudinal samples were obtainable from about 30% of the roughly 90 participants in the trial. Cryopreserved peripheral blood mononuclear cells were collected at three points: before therapy, at response, and at either sustained remission or disease progression. All remission and progressive disease samples were collected while patients were still receiving ibrutinib. General study outcomes and caveats: Public clonotypes were rare and either contracted or stayed stable during treatment, and the rise in clonality at ibrutinib response reflected the expansion of private clonotypes. Clonality increased at ibrutinib response, stayed stable in sustained remission, and fell back toward baseline at progression. Lymph node repertoires were not examined, and the timing of sampling was not matched between patients in sustained remission and those whose disease progressed. Baseline clonality exceeded that of age-matched healthy donors and correlated strongly with circulating CD8+ T-cell counts.

The sample's time point, from its label and the paper: approximately 25 months on ibrutinib. For TCR beta library preparation, 1.5 to 2 micrograms of genomic DNA were isolated from cryopreserved PBMCs. Longitudinal blood samples from CLL patients receiving ibrutinib monotherapy were subjected to high-throughput TCR beta sequencing. The patients took part in an open-label, single-center phase 2 trial of ibrutinib monotherapy. This clone was observed a handful of times. The antigen it binds to is not known. Within one base of it there is no much larger clone, and no base qualities were kept. The CDR3 sequence holds 14 residues, the cysteine and phenylalanine included. The entry retains the CDR3 DNA only, 42 bases that are in frame from base 1. The V and J ends are trimmed by 1 base and 6 bases, leaving 10 bases between them. CDR1 and CDR2, looked up from the germline V gene (reference sequence), are MNHNY and SVGAGI.

The goal of deep resolution MiSeq sequencing was a depth between 1 in 1 million and 1 in 200,000 T cells, and coverage averaged 10x per clonotype. The immunoSEQ hsTCRB Kit was used to generate TCR beta libraries. In the source study's methods: ImmunoSEQ Data Assistant and ImmunoSEQ Analyzer were used for data analysis, and V, D and J genes were assigned according to IMGT definitions. Clonality was computed as one minus normalized Shannon entropy of productive rearrangement frequencies, ranging from 0 to 1. Only overrepresented clonotypes making up at least 0.05% of the repertoire of each patient were included in the public clonotype analysis. More than ten repertoires from age-matched healthy donors, obtained from immuneACCESS, served as clonality controls. TCRdb holds this immuneACCESS table with in-frame rearrangements only. Some clones are missing; in checked studies, unresolved V genes explain under half, and the rest has no known cause. The V and J calls and the clone size are those of that table, but D and trimming were determined from the DNA. The sample table lists about 120,000 clones, about 53% of them with a count of one. The ten most abundant clones make up 35% to 40% of the sample.

This chain joins TRBV6-6 to TRBJ1-5, and the D gene may be TRBD1, 6 bases matching. The source material was PBMCs, sampled after 24 months of ibrutinib treatment. The sequence was collected from a human donor with chronic lymphocytic leukemia. The CDR3 region: CASSYLGGTQPQHF. The bases are TGTGCCAGCAGTTACTTGGGGGGCACTCAGCCCCAGCATTTT.